The T cell receptor beta chain under discussion was sequenced for a study of spatial heterogeneity in lung cancer. Study-wide findings and caveats: Tumors with more nonsynonymous mutations had more expanded intratumoral alpha and beta TCRs.

TCRdb itself ran the 5' RACE reads through MiXCR, one entry per CDR3 protein. The table includes about 16,000 distinct CDR3 sequences, about 6.7% detected once. Time point in this sample: sample taken at primary tumor resection. Sequencing was performed on whole RNA extracted from tumor and nontumor lung tissue, or from frozen PBMC, and the material was left unsorted. This clonotype was counted between two and nine times. Its matching antigen is unknown. This beta chain slipped into a library made for alpha chains as a stray read, so its size is not meaningful. This CDR3 region has 15 residues. V was pared by 6 bases and J by 1 base, with 8 bases of the junction left unmatched. CDR1 and CDR2 (germline): MDHEN, SYDVKM.

Material: lung tumor tissue, obtained at surgery. The receptor was derived from a female donor with early-stage non-small cell lung cancer. The chain couples TRBV28 to TRBJ2-5; 7 nucleotides match TRBD1. In DNA form, the CDR3 reads TGTGCCAGCAGCGCCCCCCGACAGGGCCAAGAGACCCAGTACTTC. Its protein product is CASSAPRQGQETQYF.